The rows below give T cell receptor beta chains drawn from one sample of a study of human T cells and chemical hapten exposure. TCRdb re-analysed the RACE reads in MiXCR, keeping a single row per CDR3 protein. The data contain about 120,000 distinct CDR3 sequences, roughly 15% of them singletons. Sample: whole blood, taken in connection with sensitization to the hapten diphenylcyclopropenone (DPC). Receptors were obtained from a man younger than 35 with alopecia areata. Some clones in this sample may be carry-over from other donors' samples. Both conserved end residues are part of each CDR3. The D gene is left open where the match is weak. Size tells how often a clone was seen (once, few, many) or the class of an expanded clone, and some rows leave it out.

>TRBJ2-1|few|NA|TRBV6-4
CASSDSAGTEYNEQFF
TGTGCCAGCAGTGACTCCGCCGGGACGGAATACAATGAGCAGTTCTTC
>TRBJ2-5|few|NA|TRBV9
CASSVVSQETQYF
TGTGCCAGCAGCGTAGTTTCCCAAGAGACCCAGTACTTC
>TRBJ2-1|NA|NA|TRBV7-3
CASSLSLASSEQFF
TGTGCCAGCAGCTTAAGTTTAGCCTCCAGTGAGCAGTTCTTC
>TRBJ1-1|NA|NA|TRBV5-1
CASSLTGGVTEAFF
TGCGCCAGCAGCTTGACGGGAGGCGTCACTGAAGCTTTCTTT
>TRBJ2-3|many|NA|TRBV10-2
CASSDREALDTQYF
TGCGCCAGCAGTGACAGGGAAGCGTTGGATACGCAGTATTTT
>TRBJ1-1|NA|NA|TRBV6-2/TRBV6-3
CASSYVRESTEAFF
TGTGCCAGCAGTTACGTCAGGGAGAGCACTGAAGCTTTCTTT
>TRBJ2-3|few|TRBD2|TRBV4-3
CASSQDMAAGDTQYF
TGCGCCAGCAGCCAAGATATGGCAGCGGGGGATACGCAGTATTTT
>TRBJ2-7|few|NA|TRBV6-2/TRBV6-3
CASSYRGPDSYEQYF
TGTGCCAGCAGTTACAGGGGACCGGACTCCTACGAGCAGTACTTC
>TRBJ1-2|NA|TRBD1|TRBV20-1
CSASQGQGNYGYTF
TGCAGTGCTAGTCAGGGACAGGGTAACTATGGCTACACCTTC
>TRBJ2-5|NA|NA|TRBV12-3/TRBV12-4
CASSFRRGQRETQYF
TGTGCCAGCAGTTTTCGGAGGGGGCAGAGAGAGACCCAGTACTTC
>TRBJ1-3|few|NA|TRBV7-3
CASSLLRLGNTIYF
TGTGCCAGCAGCCTACTTCGGCTTGGAAACACCATATATTTT
>TRBJ2-1|few|TRBD2|TRBV5-1
CASTHREAYNEQFF
TGCGCCAGCACCCACCGGGAGGCCTACAATGAGCAGTTCTTC
>TRBJ2-5|few|NA|TRBV9
CASSVSGRGQETQYF
TGTGCCAGCAGCGTATCGGGACGGGGGCAAGAGACCCAGTACTTC
>TRBJ2-1|NA|TRBD1|TRBV12-3/TRBV12-4
CASSLGTRIGTGHNEQFF
TGTGCCAGCAGTTTAGGGACCCGAATCGGGACAGGGCACAATGAGCAGTTCTTC